The 19 T cell receptor beta chains in this list originate from one sample, sequenced in a study of blood T cell repertoires in COVID-19. Method: immunoSEQ multiplex PCR; TCRdb's copy keeps in-frame clones and lacks some. The table lists 200,000 or so clones, roughly 79% of them singletons. Material: peripheral blood. The receptors were gathered from a human donor with acute or convalescent COVID-19. The donor label of this sample is uncertain.

The genes are TRBV6-1 and TRBJ1-5; the D is unclear. V lost 1 base and J lost 0, with 4 bases in between. Germline V gene sequence: CDR1 MNHNS, CDR2 SASEGT. The CDR3 is 14 residues long. In nucleotides, the CDR3 is TGTGCCAGCAGTGAAGAACATAGCAATCAGCCCCAGCATTTT. Its translation is CASSEEHSNQPQHF.

The rearrangement links TRBV11-2 to TRBJ1-3, with D maybe TRBD1 (6 bases). Germline V gene data show CDR1 as SGHAT and CDR2 as FQNNGV. The CDR3 extends over 15 amino acids. V lost 1 base, J lost 4 bases, and 11 bases lay in between. The CDR3 region has the DNA TGTGCCAGCAGCTTAGGGGGGCTGGGCGGAAACACCATATATTTT. Protein product: CASSLGGLGGNTIYF.

The J gene is TRBJ2-5, the V gene TRBV28; 10 nucleotides align to TRBD1. This CDR3 region has 16 residues. Germline lookup yields CDR1 MDHEN and CDR2 SYDVKM. The ends lost 6 bases at V and 0 bases at J; junction bases unmatched: 7. The CDR3 sequence is CASSPYGTGDQETQYF. CDR3 DNA: TGTGCCAGCAGCCCCTACGGGACAGGGGACCAAGAGACCCAGTACTTC.

V usage is TRBV19 and J usage is TRBJ2-5; no firm D call. The CDR3 loop spans 12 amino acids. Per germline, CDR1 LNHDA and CDR2 SQIVND (reference sequence). The germline V and J ends were trimmed by 5 bases and 5 bases, with 9 bases remaining between them. The CDR3 bases are TGTGCCAGTAGTTTAAGCCGGGAGACCCAGTACTTC. As protein: CASSLSRETQYF.

V usage is TRBV11-3 and J usage is TRBJ2-1; TRBD2 aligns across 7 bases. Germline CDR1 is SGHNT and CDR2 is YENEEA. The CDR3 consists of 14 residues. V shed 2 bases, J shed 8 bases, and the junction held 6 bases outside the gene matches. This CDR3 is CASSLTTSSHEQFF. The CDR3 nucleotides are TGTGCCAGCAGCTTAACGACTAGCTCCCATGAGCAGTTCTTC.

V gene TRBV27 combines with J gene TRBJ2-3; D might be TRBD2 (7 bases). The CDR3 length is 16 residues. Germline CDR1 MNHEY, CDR2 SMNVEV (reference sequence). The V end was cut by 7 bases, the J end by 0 bases, with 17 bases between. CDR3 sequence reads: CASTLSRGASTDTQYF. The CDR3 coding sequence is TGTGCCAGCACCCTCTCTCGGGGGGCTAGCACAGATACGCAGTATTTT.

V gene TRBV6-6 combines with J gene TRBJ1-2, with TRBD1 identical over 7 bases. CDR1 and CDR2 (germline): MNHNY, SVGAGI (reference sequence). V gave up 7 bases and J gave up 0 bases; unmatched junction bases: 2. The CDR3 sequence is 13 residues long. DNA for the CDR3: TGTGCCAGCAAGGGACAGCCTAACTATGGCTACACCTTC. This translates into CASKGQPNYGYTF.

V usage is TRBV7-9 and J usage is TRBJ2-3; 8 bases are a match to TRBD2. Germline assignment: CDR1 SEHNR and CDR2 FQNEAQ (reference sequence). CDR3 length: 16 residues. The V and J ends lost 5 bases and 5 bases, in that order; junction bases with no gene match: 12. Here the CDR3 DNA reads TGTGCCAGCAGCCCCCCAGGGAGCGGGGGAGGAGATACGCAGTATTTT. Protein: CASSPPGSGGGDTQYF.

This clone has only one observation. This rearrangement joins TRBV3-1 (or the pseudogene TRBV3-2) to TRBJ2-5; TRBD1 might be the D (6 bases). CDR1 is LGHDT and CDR2 is YNNKEL in the germline V gene (reference sequence). V was cut by 4 bases and J by 7 bases, with 7 bases left in between. This CDR3 comprises 11 residues. The CDR3 region has the DNA TGTGCCAGCAGCCCAGGGGCGACCCAGTACTTC. Amino acid sequence: CASSPGATQYF.

The V and J genes are TRBV3-1 (or the pseudogene TRBV3-2) and TRBJ1-4, with TRBD1 identical over 8 bases. The CDR3 extends over 14 amino acids. J was trimmed by 7 bases and V by 6 bases; bases with no gene match: 7. The germline V gene has CDR1 LGHDT and CDR2 YNNKEL (reference sequence). CDR3 sequence: CASSQQGVAEKLFF. The CDR3 DNA reads TGTGCCAGCAGTCAACAGGGGGTGGCTGAAAAACTGTTTTTT.

V and J are TRBV18 and TRBJ2-2; D ambiguous. CDR1 is KGHSH and CDR2 is LQKENI in the germline V gene. The V gene lost 1 base and the J gene lost 10 bases, with 10 bases spanning the gap. The CDR3 spans 13 residues. CDR3 bases: TGTGCCAGCTCACCACGGGCAGAAGCGGAGCTGTTTTTT. The encoded protein is CASSPRAEAELFF.

The chain employs TRBV6-1 and TRBJ1-5; D call uncertain. Germline V gene sequence: CDR1 MNHNS, CDR2 SASEGT. This CDR3 has 13 amino acids. Between the trimmed V and J ends, which lost 2 bases and 4 bases, there was a span of 6 bases. CDR3 region: CASSEIGNQPQHF. The CDR3 nucleotides read TGTGCCAGCAGTGAAATCGGGAATCAGCCCCAGCATTTT.

The table lists this clone with a few counts. V and J are TRBV19 and TRBJ2-2; possible D gene TRBD2, 6 bases. V lost 5 bases to trimming and J lost 2 bases, with 15 bases between them. The CDR3 sequence is 16 residues long. Germline V gene data show CDR1 as LNHDA and CDR2 as SQIVND (reference sequence). CDR3 protein: CASSSRTSSNTGELFF. DNA for the CDR3: TGTGCCAGTAGTTCCCGAACTAGCTCTAACACCGGGGAGCTGTTTTTT.

J is TRBJ1-2 and V is TRBV28; 8 bases fit TRBD1. The germline V gene has CDR1 MDHEN and CDR2 SYDVKM. This CDR3 region has 19 residues. Trimming cost V 2 bases and J 4 bases; bases outside gene matches: 18. The DNA of the CDR3 is TGTGCCAGCAGTTTACCCTCCCAGGGGGCGACATCCGCCCTCTATGGCTACACCTTC. As protein: CASSLPSQGATSALYGYTF.

This clone was seen a handful of times. The chain combines TRBV18 with TRBJ2-5; D is perhaps TRBD2 (6 bases). Deletions cut 0 bases from V and 5 bases from J, with 10 bases between. Germline CDR1 is KGHSH and CDR2 is LQKENI. This CDR3 has 14 amino acids. CDR3 nucleotides: TGTGCCAGCTCACCACCGGGACTCTCGGAGACCCAGTACTTC. Amino acids: CASSPPGLSETQYF.

The chain couples TRBV28 to TRBJ1-5; a possible D gene is TRBD1 (5 bases). The germline gives CDR1 MDHEN, CDR2 SYDVKM. Trimming pared 3 bases from V and 1 base from J, leaving 10 bases between. The CDR3 covers 15 residues. CDR3 sequence (DNA): TGTGCCAGCAGTTTGCGGGGCCCGAGCAATCAGCCCCAGCATTTT. Protein sequence: CASSLRGPSNQPQHF.

The gene calls are TRBV10-3 and TRBJ1-3, with D hard to call. CDR3 size: 15 residues. V was cut by 5 bases and J by 0 bases, with 11 bases left in between. Germline V CDR1 and CDR2: ENHRY, SYGVKD. For the CDR3, the DNA is TGTGCCATCAGTACCATGGAGGGCTCTGGAAACACCATATATTTT. It encodes CAISTMEGSGNTIYF.

The chain couples TRBV2 to TRBJ2-1; 8 nucleotides agree with TRBD2. The germline CDR1 and CDR2 sequences are SNHLY and FYNNEI. With V trimmed by 3 bases and J by 8 bases, 9 bases remained unmatched. The CDR3 runs 15 residues. This CDR3 is CASSERAGVTDEQFF. The CDR3, as DNA: TGTGCCAGCAGTGAGCGAGCGGGAGTTACGGATGAGCAGTTCTTC.

The rearrangement joins TRBV5-1 to TRBJ2-1; 7 positions agree with TRBD1. In germline, CDR1 is SGHRS, CDR2 YFSETQ. This CDR3 contains 16 residues. V lost 0 bases, J lost 6 bases, and 9 bases stayed unmatched. The chain's CDR3 is CASSLVRDSVSNEQFF. Here the CDR3 DNA reads TGCGCCAGCAGCTTGGTCCGGGACAGCGTCTCCAATGAGCAGTTCTTC.